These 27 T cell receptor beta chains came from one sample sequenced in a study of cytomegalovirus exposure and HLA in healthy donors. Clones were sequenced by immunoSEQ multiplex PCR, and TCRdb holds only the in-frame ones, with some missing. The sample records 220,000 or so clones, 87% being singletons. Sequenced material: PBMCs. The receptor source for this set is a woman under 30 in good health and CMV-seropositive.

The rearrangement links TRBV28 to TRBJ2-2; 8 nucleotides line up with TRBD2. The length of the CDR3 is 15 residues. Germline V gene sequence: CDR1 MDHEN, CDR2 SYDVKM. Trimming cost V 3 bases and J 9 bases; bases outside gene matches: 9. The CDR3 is CASSFIRVAGRELFF. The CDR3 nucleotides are TGTGCCAGCAGTTTTATCAGGGTAGCGGGAAGGGAGCTGTTTTTT.

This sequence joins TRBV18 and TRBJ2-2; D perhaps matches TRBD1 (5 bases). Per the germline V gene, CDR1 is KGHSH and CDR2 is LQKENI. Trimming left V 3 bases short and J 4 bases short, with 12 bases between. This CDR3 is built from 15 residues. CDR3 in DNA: TGTGCCAGCTCACCTCAAACAGGCGCCACCGGGGAGCTGTTTTTT. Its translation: CASSPQTGATGELFF.

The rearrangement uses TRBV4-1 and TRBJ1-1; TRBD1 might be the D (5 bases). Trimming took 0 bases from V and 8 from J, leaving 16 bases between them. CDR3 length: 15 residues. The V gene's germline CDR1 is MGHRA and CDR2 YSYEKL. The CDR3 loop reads CASSQERGGEGEAFF. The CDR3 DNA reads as TGCGCCAGCAGCCAAGAAAGGGGAGGGGAGGGCGAAGCTTTCTTT.

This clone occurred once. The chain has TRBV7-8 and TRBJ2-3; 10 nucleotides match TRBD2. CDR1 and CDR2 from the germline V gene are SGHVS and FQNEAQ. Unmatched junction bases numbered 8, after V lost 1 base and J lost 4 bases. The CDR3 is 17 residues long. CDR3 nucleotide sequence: TGTGCCAGCAGCTTAGGTTTTTGGACTAGCGGATCAGATACGCAGTATTTT. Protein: CASSLGFWTSGSDTQYF.

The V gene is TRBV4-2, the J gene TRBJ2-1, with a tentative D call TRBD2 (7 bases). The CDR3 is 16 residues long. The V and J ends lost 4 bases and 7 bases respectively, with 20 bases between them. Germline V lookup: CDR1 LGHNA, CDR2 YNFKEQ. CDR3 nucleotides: TGTGCCAGCAGCCCGCCGGGGGGCGGGAGTCTAAATGAGCAGTTCTTC. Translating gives CASSPPGGGSLNEQFF.

CDR3 in amino acids: CASSLGRPSYNEQFF. CDR3 DNA sequence: TGTGCCAGCAGCTTAGGCAGGCCGTCCTACAATGAGCAGTTCTTC. The rearrangement uses TRBV7-9 and TRBJ2-1; no clear D. V was cut by 1 base and J by 1 base, with 8 bases left in between. The CDR3 contains 15 residues. CDR1 is SEHNR, CDR2 FQNEAQ, per germline (reference sequence).

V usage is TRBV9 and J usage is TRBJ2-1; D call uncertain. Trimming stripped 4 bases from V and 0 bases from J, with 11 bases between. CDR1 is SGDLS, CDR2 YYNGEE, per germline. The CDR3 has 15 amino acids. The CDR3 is CASSLSQSSYNEQFF. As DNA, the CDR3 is TGTGCCAGCAGCCTTTCACAGAGCTCCTACAATGAGCAGTTCTTC.

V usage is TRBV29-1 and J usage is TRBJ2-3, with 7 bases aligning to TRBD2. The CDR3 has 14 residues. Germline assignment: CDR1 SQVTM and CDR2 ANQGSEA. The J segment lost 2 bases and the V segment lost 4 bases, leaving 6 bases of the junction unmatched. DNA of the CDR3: TGCAGCGTTGCAGAGCGGGGTTACACAGATACGCAGTATTTT. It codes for CSVAERGYTDTQYF.

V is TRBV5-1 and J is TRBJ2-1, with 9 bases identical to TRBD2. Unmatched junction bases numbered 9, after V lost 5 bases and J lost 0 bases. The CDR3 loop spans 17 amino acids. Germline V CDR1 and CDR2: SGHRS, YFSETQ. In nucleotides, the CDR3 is TGCGCCAGCAGGAGTAGCGGGAGTTTCGGCTCCTACAATGAGCAGTTCTTC. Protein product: CASRSSGSFGSYNEQFF. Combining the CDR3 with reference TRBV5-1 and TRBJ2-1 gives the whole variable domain KAGVTQTPRYLIKTRGQQVTLSCSPISGHRSVSWYQQTPGQGLQFLFEYFSETQRNKGNFPGRFSGRQFSNSRSEMNVSTLELGDSALYLCASRSSGSFGSYNEQFFGPGTRLTVL.

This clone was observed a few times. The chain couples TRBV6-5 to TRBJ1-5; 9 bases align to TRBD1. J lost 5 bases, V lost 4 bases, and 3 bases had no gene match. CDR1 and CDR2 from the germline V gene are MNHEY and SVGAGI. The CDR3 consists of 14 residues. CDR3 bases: TGTGCCAGCAGTTCGGGACAGGGAGATCAGCCCCAGCATTTT. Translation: CASSSGQGDQPQHF.

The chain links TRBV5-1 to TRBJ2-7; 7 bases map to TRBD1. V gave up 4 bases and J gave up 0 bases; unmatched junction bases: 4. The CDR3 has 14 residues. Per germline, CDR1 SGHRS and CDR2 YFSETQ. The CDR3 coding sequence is TGCGCCAGCAGCCAATGGGACAGCTCCTACGAGCAGTACTTC. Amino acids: CASSQWDSSYEQYF.

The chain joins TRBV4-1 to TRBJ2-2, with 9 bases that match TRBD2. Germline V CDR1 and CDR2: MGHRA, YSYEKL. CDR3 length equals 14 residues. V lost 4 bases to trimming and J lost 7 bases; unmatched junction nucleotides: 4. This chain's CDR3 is CASSRVAGDGELFF. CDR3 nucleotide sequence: TGCGCCAGCAGCCGGGTAGCGGGAGACGGGGAGCTGTTTTTT.

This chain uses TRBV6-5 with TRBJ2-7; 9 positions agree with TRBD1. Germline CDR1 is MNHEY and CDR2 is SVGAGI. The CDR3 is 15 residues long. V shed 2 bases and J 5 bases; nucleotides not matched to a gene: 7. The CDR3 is CASSYTPDRGHEQYF. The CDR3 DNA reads TGTGCCAGCAGTTACACCCCGGACAGGGGCCACGAGCAGTACTTC.

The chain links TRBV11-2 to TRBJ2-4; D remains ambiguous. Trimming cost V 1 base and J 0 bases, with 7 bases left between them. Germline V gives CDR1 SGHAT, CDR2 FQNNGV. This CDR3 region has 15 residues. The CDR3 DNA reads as TGTGCCAGCAGCTTAGCTGTCCCAGCCAAAAACATTCAGTACTTC. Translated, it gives CASSLAVPAKNIQYF.

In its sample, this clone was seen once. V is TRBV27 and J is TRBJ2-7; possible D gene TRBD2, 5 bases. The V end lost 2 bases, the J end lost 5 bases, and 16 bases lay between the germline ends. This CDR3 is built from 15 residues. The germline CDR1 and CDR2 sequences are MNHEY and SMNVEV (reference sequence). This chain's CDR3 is CASSLDAAGYDEQYF. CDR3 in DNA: TGTGCCAGCAGTTTAGACGCGGCGGGCTACGACGAGCAGTACTTC.

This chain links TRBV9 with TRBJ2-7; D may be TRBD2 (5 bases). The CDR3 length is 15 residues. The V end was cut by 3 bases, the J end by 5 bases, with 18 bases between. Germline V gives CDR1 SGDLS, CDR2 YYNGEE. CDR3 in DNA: TGTGCCAGCAGCGGGCCGAGGGTGCCCCGCGACGAGCAGTACTTC. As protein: CASSGPRVPRDEQYF.

DNA of the CDR3: TGTGCCAGCAGTCCTATCGGGACAGGGGAAGAGTTCTTC. Residues: CASSPIGTGEEFF. This chain connects TRBV6-1 to TRBJ2-1; 10 nucleotides match TRBD1. Per germline, CDR1 MNHNS and CDR2 SASEGT. The CDR3 loop spans 13 amino acids. Losses at the gene ends were 5 bases for V and 14 bases for J; bases not matched to a gene: 9.

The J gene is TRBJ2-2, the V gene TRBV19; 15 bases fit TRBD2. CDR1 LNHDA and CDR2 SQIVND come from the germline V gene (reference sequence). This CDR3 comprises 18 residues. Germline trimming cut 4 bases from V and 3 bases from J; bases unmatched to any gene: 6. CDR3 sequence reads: CASSRLGLAGGYTGELFF. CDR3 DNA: TGTGCCAGTAGTAGGTTGGGACTAGCGGGAGGTTACACCGGGGAGCTGTTTTTT. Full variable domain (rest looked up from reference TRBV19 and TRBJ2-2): DGGITQSPKYLFRKEGQNVTLSCEQNLNHDAMYWYRQDPGQGLRLIYYSQIVNDFQKGDIAEGYSVSREKKESFPLTVTSAQKNPTAFYLCASSRLGLAGGYTGELFFGEGSRLTVL.

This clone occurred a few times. The CDR3 DNA sequence: TGTGCCAGCAGCTGGACAGGGGGGGGAAGGACAGATACGCAGTATTTT. Translated, it gives CASSWTGGGRTDTQYF. This chain uses TRBV7-6 with TRBJ2-3, with 10 bases lining up with TRBD1. The germline V gene has CDR1 SGHVS and CDR2 FNYEAQ. This CDR3 has 16 amino acids. V shed 4 bases, J shed 3 bases, and the junction held 7 bases outside the gene matches.

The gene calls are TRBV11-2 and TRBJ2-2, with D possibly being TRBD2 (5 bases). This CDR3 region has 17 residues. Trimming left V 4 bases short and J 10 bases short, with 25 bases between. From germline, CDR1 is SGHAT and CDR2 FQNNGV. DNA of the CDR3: TGTGCCAGCAGCTCGACCCCCCTGAGGGCTAGCCCGCTGGAGCTGTTTTTT. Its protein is CASSSTPLRASPLELFF.

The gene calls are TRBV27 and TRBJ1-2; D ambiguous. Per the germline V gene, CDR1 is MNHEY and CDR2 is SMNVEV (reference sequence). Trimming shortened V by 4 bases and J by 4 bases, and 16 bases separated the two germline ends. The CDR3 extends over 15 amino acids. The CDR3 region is CASSSTTEGPYGYTF. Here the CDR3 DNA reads TGTGCCAGCAGTTCCACAACGGAGGGCCCCTATGGCTACACCTTC.

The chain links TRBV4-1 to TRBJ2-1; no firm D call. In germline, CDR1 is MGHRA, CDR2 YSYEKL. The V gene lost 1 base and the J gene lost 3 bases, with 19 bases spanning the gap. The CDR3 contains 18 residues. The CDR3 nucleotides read TGCGCCAGCAGCCAAGGGAGAGCTTACCGACGGATCTACAATGAGCAGTTCTTC. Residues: CASSQGRAYRRIYNEQFF.

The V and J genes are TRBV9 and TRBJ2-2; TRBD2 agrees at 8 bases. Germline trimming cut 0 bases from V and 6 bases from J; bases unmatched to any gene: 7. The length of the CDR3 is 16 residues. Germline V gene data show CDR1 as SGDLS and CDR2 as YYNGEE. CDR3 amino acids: CASSVVGRGDAGELFF. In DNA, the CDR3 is TGTGCCAGCAGCGTAGTCGGGAGGGGCGACGCCGGGGAGCTGTTTTTT.

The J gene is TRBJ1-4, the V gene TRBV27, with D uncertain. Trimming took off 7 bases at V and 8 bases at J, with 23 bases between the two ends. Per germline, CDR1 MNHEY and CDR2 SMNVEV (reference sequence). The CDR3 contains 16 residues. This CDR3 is CASTKGGGTTKEKLFF. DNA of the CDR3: TGTGCCAGCACCAAAGGAGGAGGTACTACGAAAGAAAAACTGTTTTTT.

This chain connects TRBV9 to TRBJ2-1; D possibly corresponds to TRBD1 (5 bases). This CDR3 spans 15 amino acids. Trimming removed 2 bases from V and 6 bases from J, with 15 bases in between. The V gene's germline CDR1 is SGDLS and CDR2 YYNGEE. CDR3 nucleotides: TGTGCCAGCAGCGTCGACAGTGGCCGGCCCAATGAGCAGTTCTTC. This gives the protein CASSVDSGRPNEQFF.

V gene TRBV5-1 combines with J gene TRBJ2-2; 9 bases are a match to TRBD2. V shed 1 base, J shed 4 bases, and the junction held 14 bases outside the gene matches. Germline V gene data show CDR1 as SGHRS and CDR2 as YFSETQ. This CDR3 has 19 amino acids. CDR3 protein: CASSLTGTSPPFGTGELFF. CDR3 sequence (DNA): TGCGCCAGCAGCTTGACGGGGACTAGCCCACCATTTGGCACCGGGGAGCTGTTTTTT.

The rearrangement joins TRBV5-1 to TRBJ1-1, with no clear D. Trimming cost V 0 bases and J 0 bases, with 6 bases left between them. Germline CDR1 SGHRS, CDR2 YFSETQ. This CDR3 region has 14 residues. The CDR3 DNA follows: TGCGCCAGCAGCTTGGATCCGTTGAACACTGAAGCTTTCTTT. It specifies CASSLDPLNTEAFF.